The 14 T cell receptor beta chains below all came from one sample that was sequenced in a study of T-cell reconstitution after alpha-beta-depleted transplantation in children. Researchers prepared the TCRbeta library using unique molecular identifiers, the study reports. MiXCR, applied by TCRdb to the PCR reads, yields one record per CDR3 protein. The sample has 540,000 or so distinct CDR3 sequences; roughly 24% are singletons. Sequencing used PBMCs, mostly from graft donor cells, obtained 360 days after TCRalphabeta/CD19-depleted stem cell transplant. Every receptor here comes from a boy under two years old who had a stem cell transplant for acute myeloid leukemia, so the T cells may come from the graft donor.

The sample holds many counts of this clonotype. The chain uses TRBV7-9 and TRBJ2-5; possible D gene TRBD2, 5 bases. V was cut by 4 bases and J by 4 bases, with 13 bases left in between. This CDR3 is built from 14 residues. Germline CDR1 is SEHNR and CDR2 is FQNEAQ (reference sequence). In DNA form, the CDR3 reads TGTGCCAGCAGCTCGACGGACTGGCCAGAGACCCAGTACTTC. Amino acid sequence: CASSSTDWPETQYF.

There are a few counts of this clonotype. V and J are TRBV12-3 or TRBV12-4 and TRBJ2-1; 9 positions agree with TRBD1. Trimming took 6 bases from V and 9 from J; bases not matched to a gene: 9. CDR3 size: 14 residues. The CDR3, as DNA: TGTGCCAGCAGCCCTATGGACAGGGGTGGTGAGCAGTTCTTC. It specifies CASSPMDRGGEQFF.

There are a few counts of this clonotype. This chain connects TRBV25-1 to TRBJ2-4; D perhaps matches TRBD1 (5 bases). V lost 4 bases, J lost 8 bases, and 12 bases lay in between. The germline V gene has CDR1 MGHDK and CDR2 SYGVNS. This CDR3 contains 13 residues. As DNA, the CDR3 is TGTGCCAGCAGTGCGATAGGGGTGCACATTCAGTACTTC. As protein: CASSAIGVHIQYF.

This clonotype was seen a few times. The chain joins TRBV6-1 to TRBJ2-5; D may be TRBD1 (5 bases). CDR1 is MNHNS, CDR2 SASEGT, per germline. The CDR3 consists of 13 residues. V was cut by 6 bases and J by 2 bases, with 10 bases left in between. In DNA form, the CDR3 reads TGTGCCAGCAGGGACACTCAACAAGAGACCCAGTACTTC. It specifies CASRDTQQETQYF.

This clonotype was counted ten times or more. The chain recombines TRBV30 with TRBJ1-1; the D gene is possibly TRBD1 (6 bases). V lost 3 bases to trimming and J lost 0 bases, with 11 bases between them. CDR1 is GTSNPN, CDR2 SVGIG, per germline (reference sequence). The CDR3 has 14 amino acids. The CDR3 bases are TGTGCCTGGAGCCGGGACACCATGAACACTGAAGCTTTCTTT. Translation: CAWSRDTMNTEAFF.

The chain joins TRBV5-1 to TRBJ2-1, with D tentatively TRBD1 (5 bases). Germline V gene sequence: CDR1 SGHRS, CDR2 YFSETQ. Trimming removed 1 base from V and 7 bases from J, with 12 bases in between. The CDR3 sequence is 14 residues long. CDR3 loop: CASSLTLQGNEQFF. CDR3 DNA sequence: TGCGCCAGCAGCTTGACCCTCCAGGGAAATGAGCAGTTCTTC.

This clonotype was found many times. V is TRBV6-5 and J is TRBJ2-7, with no clear D. V gave up 2 bases and J gave up 1 base, with 18 bases separating them. CDR3 size: 17 residues. Germline CDR1 MNHEY, CDR2 SVGAGI. The CDR3 DNA reads as TGTGCCAGCAGTTACGAGGCGGTCGGCAGGTCTTCCTACGAGCAGTACTTC. Translation gives CASSYEAVGRSSYEQYF.

This clonotype was observed at least ten times. The chain recombines TRBV20-1 with TRBJ2-3; D gene uncertain. The V gene lost 0 bases and the J gene lost 1 base, with 5 bases spanning the gap. The CDR3 is made up of 13 amino acids. Germline V gives CDR1 DFQATT, CDR2 SNEGSKA (reference sequence). In DNA form, the CDR3 reads TGCAGTGCTAGAGAGGGTCGCACAGATACGCAGTATTTT. Its protein is CSAREGRTDTQYF.

V and J are TRBV20-1 and TRBJ2-7, with a possible D match to TRBD1 (5 bases). This CDR3 region has 12 residues. Germline assignment: CDR1 DFQATT and CDR2 SNEGSKA (reference sequence). V shed 0 bases and J shed 5 bases, with 8 bases lying between them. CDR3 sequence reads: CSARDQTDEQYF. As DNA, the CDR3 is TGCAGTGCTAGAGATCAGACAGACGAGCAGTACTTC.

Ten or more counts support this clonotype. The chain is built from TRBV7-9 and TRBJ2-7; unclear D gene. Trimming pared 3 bases from V and 2 bases from J, leaving 8 bases between. Germline V CDR1 and CDR2: SEHNR, FQNEAQ (reference sequence). The CDR3 contains 13 residues. The CDR3 loop reads CASSFGPTYEQYV. The CDR3 nucleotides are TGTGCCAGCAGCTTTGGACCTACCTACGAGCAGTACGTC.

This clonotype has only a few counts. The chain is built from TRBV20-1 and TRBJ2-2, with 7 bases that match TRBD2. Germline V CDR1 and CDR2: DFQATT, SNEGSKA (reference sequence). This CDR3 has 15 amino acids. J gave up 3 bases and V 0 bases, and 4 bases lay outside the gene matches. CDR3 amino acids: CSARDPSGDTGELFF. The CDR3 coding sequence is TGCAGTGCTAGAGACCCGAGCGGGGACACCGGGGAGCTGTTTTTT.

This clonotype was picked up many times. The V and J genes are TRBV20-1 and TRBJ2-3, with 9 bases fitting TRBD2. The trim removed 6 bases at V and 5 bases at J, leaving 6 bases unmatched. CDR3 size: 13 residues. CDR1 and CDR2 (germline): DFQATT, SNEGSKA (reference sequence). The CDR3 loop is CSAGGGAEDTQYF. CDR3 sequence (DNA): TGCAGTGCGGGCGGGGGGGCCGAAGATACGCAGTATTTT.

This clonotype was found a few times. The chain employs TRBV7-6 and TRBJ1-1, with a tentative D call TRBD1 (6 bases). Germline V gives CDR1 SGHVS, CDR2 FNYEAQ. V dropped 5 bases and J dropped 6 bases, with 19 bases sitting between them. This CDR3 has 15 amino acids. CDR3 DNA: TGTGCCAGCAGCCCGAAGACAGGCCGAGCACCTGAAGCTTTCTTT. Translated: CASSPKTGRAPEAFF.

The gene calls are TRBV6-6 and TRBJ1-5; D gene unclear. The CDR3 contains 13 residues. The V end lost 0 bases, the J end lost 7 bases, and 7 bases lay between the germline ends. CDR1 is MNHNY, CDR2 SVGAGI, per germline (reference sequence). The CDR3: CASSYSQQQPQHF. Here the CDR3 DNA reads TGTGCCAGCAGTTACTCTCAGCAGCAGCCCCAGCATTTT.